The 5 T cell receptor beta chains listed next were all sequenced from one sample in a study of cytomegalovirus exposure and HLA in healthy donors. This PCR relied on a set of 60 Vbeta primers and 13 Jbeta primers. Sequencing used immunoSEQ multiplex PCR; TCRdb keeps in-frame clones, though not all of them. Seen here are about 120,000 clones, over 70% observed once, and the top ten hold more than 8%. Source material: PBMCs. These receptors came from a female donor in good health and CMV-seropositive.

The V gene is TRBV5-8, the J gene TRBJ1-5, with D possibly being TRBD1 (5 bases). Germline loops: CDR1 SGHTS, CDR2 YDEGEE. This CDR3 has 13 residues. V shed 1 base and J shed 5 bases, with 7 bases lying between them. The CDR3 region has the DNA TGTGCCAGCAGCTTGTCGGGGGATCAGCCCCAGCATTTT. Amino acids: CASSLSGDQPQHF.

J is TRBJ2-1 and V is TRBV5-1; 8 bases agree with TRBD2. The CDR3 has 14 amino acids. Trimming at V came to 2 bases and at J to 4 bases, leaving 2 bases not matched to a gene. Per germline, CDR1 SGHRS and CDR2 YFSETQ. This CDR3 is CASSFSGAYNEQFF. The CDR3 DNA follows: TGCGCCAGCAGCTTTAGCGGGGCATACAATGAGCAGTTCTTC.

The chain employs TRBV5-1 and TRBJ2-6, with 7 bases aligning to TRBD1. V lost 4 bases to trimming and J lost 4 bases; unmatched junction nucleotides: 11. Germline CDR1 is SGHRS and CDR2 is YFSETQ. The CDR3 sequence is 17 residues long. CDR3 region: CASSTRDRQRGANVLTF. CDR3 in DNA: TGCGCCAGCAGCACCCGGGACAGACAAAGGGGGGCCAACGTCCTGACTTTC.

The chain carries TRBV4-3 and TRBJ1-4; tentative D call: TRBD1 (5 bases). Germline V gene data show CDR1 as LGHNA and CDR2 as YSLEER. The CDR3 loop spans 16 amino acids. Deletions cut 3 bases from V and 1 base from J, with 12 bases between. CDR3 sequence: CASSQAGGLTNEKLFF. The CDR3 region has the DNA TGCGCCAGCAGCCAGGCCGGGGGGTTAACTAATGAAAAACTGTTTTTT.

V is TRBV15 and J is TRBJ1-5; TRBD1 is a possible D gene (5 bases). Trimming took 2 bases from V and 4 from J, leaving 18 bases between them. The CDR3 runs 17 residues. Germline loops: CDR1 LNHNV, CDR2 YYDKDF (reference sequence). The CDR3 region is CATSRPRGRGLNQPQHF. CDR3 in DNA: TGTGCCACCAGCAGACCCCGTGGGAGGGGCTTGAATCAGCCCCAGCATTTT.